A single sample gave rise to the 30 T cell receptor beta chains below, sequenced in a study of T cells expressing NK-cell markers (dated by TCRdb to about 2020). Libraries were prepared through 5' RACE. Instrument on record: Illumina HiSeq 2000. TCRdb reprocessed the reads into one record per CDR3 protein sequence, lacking DNA. The data table for this sample lists under 500,000 distinct CDR3 sequences. In total, the top ten clones hold less than 7.5% of the sample. The sample comprised blood T cells: a sorted CD56 or NKG2C T cell subset, CD4+ or CD8+ T cells, or bulk PBMC T cells (not recorded which). These receptors originate from a woman aged 18 to 75 in good health.

This chain connects TRBV20-1 to TRBJ1-1. The CDR3 has 14 residues. CDR1 is DFQATT and CDR2 is SNEGSKA in the germline V gene (reference sequence). The CDR3 here is CSARWPGGSTEAFF.

The chain employs TRBV14 and TRBJ2-4; checking the TCRdb D call of TRBD1 is not possible without DNA. The CDR3 covers 16 residues. Per germline, CDR1 SGHDN and CDR2 FVKESK. CDR3: CASSQGGRGLMNIQYF.

V usage is TRBV7-9 and J usage is TRBJ2-1; TCRdb calls TRBD2, which cannot be checked without DNA. The CDR3 spans 16 residues. CDR1 SEHNR and CDR2 FQNEAQ come from the germline V gene (reference sequence). The CDR3 loop is CASSSPRRRGYNEQFF.

The chain has TRBV7-3 and TRBJ2-1; TCRdb selects TRBD2, and the lack of DNA leaves this call unchecked. The germline gives CDR1 SGHTA, CDR2 FQGTGA. The CDR3 length is 13 residues. The CDR3: CASSPRQGDEQFF.

This sequence joins TRBV12-3 or TRBV12-4 and TRBJ1-5; checking the TCRdb D call of TRBD1 is not possible without DNA. The CDR3 runs 15 residues. This CDR3 is CASSYRTGPHQPQHF.

V and J are TRBV7-3 and TRBJ2-2; TCRdb gives TRBD1 as the D gene, but with no DNA this cannot be confirmed. The CDR3 totals 15 residues. CDR1 and CDR2 from the germline V gene are SGHTA and FQGTGA. The CDR3: CASSLNARGTGELFF.

The chain uses TRBV11-2 and TRBJ2-1; the D gene TCRdb calls, TRBD2, cannot be checked with no DNA. Germline V lookup: CDR1 SGHAT, CDR2 FQNNGV. The CDR3 runs to 15 residues. CDR3: CASTEAGGPYNEQFF.

This chain uses TRBV7-9 with TRBJ2-1; there is no DNA to check the TCRdb D call of TRBD2. The CDR3 covers 15 residues. Germline CDR1 reads SEHNR; CDR2 reads FQNEAQ (reference sequence). This CDR3 reads CASSLVLAVGNEQFF.

The CDR3 reads CSASARKLGEQFF. This chain uses TRBV20-1 with TRBJ2-1; TCRdb's D call of TRBD2 is untestable without DNA. The length of the CDR3 is 13 residues. Germline CDR1 DFQATT, CDR2 SNEGSKA (reference sequence).

The V call is TRBV12-3 or TRBV12-4, the J call TRBJ2-7; TCRdb calls TRBD2, which cannot be checked without DNA. The CDR3 is 15 amino acids. This CDR3 is CASSLPTSGSDEQYF.

This sequence joins TRBV7-2 and TRBJ2-3; without DNA, the TCRdb call of TRBD2 cannot be checked. CDR1 and CDR2 (germline): SGHTA, FQGNSA. The CDR3 runs to 13 residues. The CDR3 sequence is CASSTRYTDTQYF.

The V and J genes are TRBV12-3 or TRBV12-4 and TRBJ2-3; TCRdb's D gene call, TRBD1, goes unchecked for lack of DNA. This CDR3 has 16 amino acids. CDR3 sequence reads: CASSGMTGLRTDTQYF.

The chain uses TRBV20-1 and TRBJ1-1; TCRdb picks TRBD1, but there is no DNA to check that call. CDR1 and CDR2 (germline): DFQATT, SNEGSKA (reference sequence). This CDR3 has 11 residues. The CDR3 sequence is CSAGDRGKAFF.

J is TRBJ1-2 and V is TRBV6-4; TCRdb gives TRBD1 as the D gene, but with no DNA this cannot be confirmed. The CDR3 totals 15 residues. From germline, CDR1 is MRHNA and CDR2 SNTAGT. CDR3 sequence reads: CASSEPGQGISGYTF.

The genes are TRBV11-2 and TRBJ2-3. Germline CDR1 reads SGHAT; CDR2 reads FQNNGV. The CDR3 spans 20 residues. This chain's CDR3 is CASSQPDSATQFASTDTQYF.

This chain joins TRBV3-1 and TRBJ2-3; TCRdb designates TRBD2, a call that cannot be tested without DNA. CDR3 size: 16 residues. Germline loops: CDR1 LGHDT, CDR2 YNNKEL (reference sequence). The CDR3 protein is CASSQAREGITDTQYF.

The chain joins TRBV2 to TRBJ2-1; TCRdb outputs TRBD2, but without DNA this stays unchecked. The CDR3 has 14 residues. Germline V gives CDR1 SNHLY, CDR2 FYNNEI. CDR3 sequence reads: CASWDSDGYNEQFF.

The chain carries TRBV15 and TRBJ2-3; no DNA is available, so the TRBD2 call from TCRdb remains unchecked. Per germline, CDR1 LNHNV and CDR2 YYDKDF (reference sequence). The CDR3 spans 17 residues. The chain's CDR3 is CATSRGAGWAGSDTQYF.

The chain uses TRBV5-1 and TRBJ1-2. The V gene's germline CDR1 is SGHRS and CDR2 YFSETQ. This CDR3 comprises 13 residues. The CDR3 reads CASSLIGSYGYTF.

V and J are TRBV15 and TRBJ2-7; there is no DNA to check the TCRdb D call of TRBD2. CDR1 and CDR2 (germline): LNHNV, YYDKDF (reference sequence). The CDR3 loop spans 16 amino acids. The CDR3 loop is CATSRDYQEGIYEQYF.

The rearrangement links TRBV4-3 to TRBJ2-7; TCRdb proposes TRBD1, but this gene call is untestable without DNA. CDR1 and CDR2 (germline): LGHNA, YSLEER. The CDR3 runs to 15 residues. This CDR3 reads CASSQSRSQGYEQYF.

The rearrangement links TRBV5-4 to TRBJ1-2. CDR1 is SGHNT, CDR2 YYREEE, per germline (reference sequence). The CDR3 contains 13 residues. The CDR3: CASRETAYYGYTF.

The chain carries TRBV12-3 or TRBV12-4 and TRBJ2-5; TCRdb indicates TRBD2, and absent DNA this call remains unverified. The CDR3 is 13 residues long. This CDR3 reads CASLGLNQETQYF.

The rearrangement uses TRBV28 and TRBJ2-1; TCRdb indicates TRBD2, and absent DNA this call remains unverified. CDR1 and CDR2 from the germline V gene are MDHEN and SYDVKM. This CDR3 is 15 amino acids long. The CDR3 is CASRVSSGTSDEQFF.

The chain combines TRBV11-2 with TRBJ1-2; TCRdb reports TRBD1, a call that lacks DNA to check it against. The germline gives CDR1 SGHAT, CDR2 FQNNGV. The CDR3 has 15 amino acids. This CDR3 is CASSLGQGALGGYTF.

CDR3 in amino acids: CSARDSSGRPNTGELFF. The rearrangement joins TRBV20-1 to TRBJ2-2. This CDR3 has 17 residues. Germline V gene lookup returns CDR1 DFQATT and CDR2 SNEGSKA (reference sequence).

The chain links TRBV9 to TRBJ2-1. The germline V gene encodes CDR1 SGDLS and CDR2 YYNGEE. This CDR3 has 15 residues. The CDR3 sequence is CASSVGGSLDNEQFF.

The V gene is TRBV5-1, the J gene TRBJ2-5; TCRdb returns TRBD1, unconfirmable since there is no DNA. Germline V gene sequence: CDR1 SGHRS, CDR2 YFSETQ. This CDR3 is 16 amino acids long. The CDR3 sequence: CASSLERWGRQETQYF.

The chain carries TRBV12-3 or TRBV12-4 and TRBJ1-1. This CDR3 has 14 amino acids. The CDR3: CASSSRPQNTEAFF.

V usage is TRBV7-2 and J usage is TRBJ2-3; TCRdb names TRBD2, which stays unverified in the absence of DNA. Looked up from germline, CDR1 is SGHTA and CDR2 is FQGNSA. This CDR3 is 14 amino acids long. The CDR3 reads CASSHGLGTDTQYF.